The present T cell receptor beta chain was sequenced within a study of blood T cell repertoires in COVID-19. Adults between about 18 and 95 years of age took part from 20 to 25 US areas. The trim removed 7 bases at V and 2 bases at J, leaving 1 base unmatched. The CDR3 runs to 13 residues. Looked up from germline, CDR1 is MNHEY and CDR2 is SMNVEV (reference sequence). Original methodology: Estimates of nucleated cell counts were drawn from the amplification of reference gene primers. The method was immunoSEQ multiplex PCR; TCRdb's version includes in-frame clones alone and lacks a portion of them. V and J calls plus clone size are reproduced from that table; the DNA served to infer D and trimming. This sample has 350,000 to 400,000 clones, with around nine tenths found just once.

The TCR originated in a woman in her thirties with acute COVID-19. The sequenced sample was PBMCs or T cells enriched from blood (not recorded which). This rearrangement joins TRBV27 to TRBJ2-1; 8 nucleotides match TRBD1. CDR3 region: CASTTGAYNEQFF. CDR3 DNA: TGTGCCAGCACGACAGGGGCCTACAATGAGCAGTTCTTC.